Shown below are 26 T cell receptor beta chains from a single sample sequenced in a study of control samples from healthy donors and cancer patients. Method: immunoSEQ multiplex PCR; TCRdb's copy keeps in-frame clones and lacks some. The sample contains about 77,000 clones, approximately 92% of which appear only once. Sequences were obtained from blood. The receptors derive from an older woman in good health.

About this clone itself: Its ends do not fully match the called genes, so a read error is possible. The rearrangement links TRBV6-5 to TRBJ2-7; 10 nucleotides agree with TRBD2. CDR3 size: 14 residues. CDR1 is MNHEY and CDR2 is SVGAGI in the germline V gene. The CDR3 sequence is CASRPSGSSHEQYF. The CDR3 nucleotides read TGTGCCAGCAGGCCTAGCGGGAGCTCCCACGAGCAGTACTTC.

The CDR3 coding sequence is TGTGCCAGCACCATGAAGGGACAGGGGAACTATGGCTACACCTTC. Amino acid sequence: CASTMKGQGNYGYTF. The V and J genes are TRBV3-1 (or the pseudogene TRBV3-2) and TRBJ1-2; 10 bases line up with TRBD1. With 7 bases clipped from V and 2 bases from J, the junction kept 7 bases outside the gene matches. This CDR3 region has 15 residues. Germline V gene lookup returns CDR1 LGHDT and CDR2 YNNKEL (reference sequence).

The chain recombines TRBV6-1 with TRBJ1-4; TRBD1 aligns across 7 bases. The CDR3 runs 15 residues. The germline V gene has CDR1 MNHNS and CDR2 SASEGT. With 2 bases clipped from V and 4 bases from J, the junction kept 4 bases outside the gene matches. The CDR3 here is CASSEPGQINEKLFF. In DNA, the CDR3 is TGTGCCAGCAGTGAACCGGGACAGATTAATGAAAAACTGTTTTTT.

CDR3 nucleotide sequence: TGTGCCAGTAGTATCCAGGACAGACAAGCCTACGAGCAGTACTTC. Protein: CASSIQDRQAYEQYF. The chain is built from TRBV19 and TRBJ2-7; TRBD1 is a possible D gene (6 bases). The CDR3 covers 15 residues. V lost 3 bases to trimming and J lost 2 bases, with 14 bases between them. Germline V lookup: CDR1 LNHDA, CDR2 SQIVND (reference sequence).

This chain connects TRBV7-3 to TRBJ2-1, with 8 nucleotides matching TRBD2. Germline V gene lookup returns CDR1 SGHTA and CDR2 FQGTGA. Trimming cost V 0 bases and J 8 bases; bases outside gene matches: 6. This CDR3 region has 15 residues. CDR3 DNA: TGTGCCAGCAGCTTAACTAGCGGGATTCAACATGAGCAGTTCTTC. It yields the protein CASSLTSGIQHEQFF. The entire variable domain, with the rest obtained from reference TRBV7-3 and TRBJ2-1, is as follows: GAGVSQTPSNKVTEKGKYVELRCDPISGHTALYWYRQSLGQGPEFLIYFQGTGAADDSGLPNDRFFAVRPEGSVSTLKIQRTERGDSAVYLCASSLTSGIQHEQFFGPGTRLTVL.

In this sample, this clone turned up once. This chain links TRBV6-2 or TRBV6-3 with TRBJ1-5; D is ambiguous. The CDR3 is 16 amino acids. Trimming took 2 bases from V and 2 from J, leaving 13 bases between them. Germline V gene lookup returns CDR1 MNHEY and CDR2 SVGEGT. The CDR3 here is CASSYGEGLGNQPQHF. The CDR3 region has the DNA TGTGCCAGCAGTTACGGGGAAGGCCTGGGCAATCAGCCCCAGCATTTT.

This chain uses TRBV6-6 with TRBJ1-5, with TRBD1 matching 8 bases. Germline V gene sequence: CDR1 MNHNY, CDR2 SVGAGI (reference sequence). With V trimmed by 5 bases and J by 3 bases, 9 bases remained unmatched. This CDR3 region has 16 residues. The chain's CDR3 is CASSRQGRENNQPQHF. CDR3 DNA: TGTGCCAGCAGTCGACAGGGGAGGGAGAACAATCAGCCCCAGCATTTT.

The rearrangement uses TRBV27 and TRBJ2-7, with unresolved D. The CDR3 consists of 15 residues. The ends were cut back, 5 bases at V and 3 bases at J, with 17 bases in the middle. CDR1 and CDR2 (germline): MNHEY, SMNVEV (reference sequence). The CDR3 loop reads CASSPEYPRRYEQYF. The CDR3 region has the DNA TGTGCCAGCAGTCCAGAATATCCTCGTCGCTACGAGCAGTACTTC.

The chain employs TRBV14 and TRBJ1-6; weak D call: TRBD1 (5 bases). The germline V gene encodes CDR1 SGHDN and CDR2 FVKESK. The CDR3 loop spans 16 amino acids. Trimming left V 4 bases short and J 8 bases short, with 18 bases between. The CDR3 nucleotides are TGTGCCAGCAGCCTAGGCGGGGGGGGACCCCATTCACCCCTCCACTTT. Its protein is CASSLGGGGPHSPLHF.

The chain is built from TRBV15 and TRBJ2-7, with 12 nucleotides matching TRBD2. V shed 2 bases, J shed 0 bases, and the junction held 5 bases outside the gene matches. The V gene's germline CDR1 is LNHNV and CDR2 YYDKDF (reference sequence). This CDR3 is built from 17 residues. The CDR3 nucleotides read TGTGCCACCAGCAGATTCGGACTAGCGGGACCCTCCTACGAGCAGTACTTC. Residues: CATSRFGLAGPSYEQYF.

V usage is TRBV5-6 and J usage is TRBJ1-1; perhaps TRBD1 as D (5 bases). V lost 3 bases, J lost 4 bases, and 16 bases lay in between. Germline V gene data show CDR1 as SGHDT and CDR2 as YYEEEE. The CDR3 is 15 amino acids. CDR3 protein: CASSSGPGRGTEAFF. The DNA of the CDR3 is TGTGCCAGCAGCTCGGGGCCGGGAAGAGGCACTGAAGCTTTCTTT.

The rearrangement links TRBV6-5 to TRBJ2-3; tentatively, D is TRBD1 (6 bases). This CDR3 has 15 amino acids. From germline, CDR1 is MNHEY and CDR2 SVGAGI. Trimming took 5 bases from V and 0 from J, leaving 12 bases between them. CDR3 sequence reads: CASSQQGQSTDTQYF. The CDR3, as DNA: TGTGCCAGCAGTCAACAGGGTCAAAGCACAGATACGCAGTATTTT.

V gene TRBV6-6 combines with J gene TRBJ1-6; D remains unclear. Germline CDR1 reads MNHNY; CDR2 reads SVGAGI (reference sequence). There are 12 residues in the CDR3. V lost 6 bases and J 8 bases, leaving 8 bases between the germline ends. CDR3 in amino acids: CASRSSDSPLHF. The CDR3 coding sequence is TGTGCCAGCAGGTCCTCGGATTCACCCCTCCACTTT.

The V gene is TRBV9, the J gene TRBJ2-7, with TRBD2 matching 8 bases. Per germline, CDR1 SGDLS and CDR2 YYNGEE. The CDR3 covers 15 residues. Losses at the gene ends were 2 bases for V and 2 bases for J; bases not matched to a gene: 6. The CDR3 reads CASSVTGGGPYEQYF. The CDR3 nucleotides read TGTGCCAGCAGCGTTACGGGAGGGGGACCCTACGAGCAGTACTTC.

This clone was recorded a few times. The gene calls are TRBV27 and TRBJ1-5, with D maybe TRBD1 (6 bases). Trimming took 5 bases from V and 3 from J, leaving 17 bases between them. Germline lookup yields CDR1 MNHEY and CDR2 SMNVEV (reference sequence). This CDR3 spans 16 amino acids. CDR3 protein: CASSPKTGRINQPQHF. The CDR3 DNA follows: TGTGCCAGCAGTCCCAAGACAGGCCGTATCAATCAGCCCCAGCATTTT.

This chain joins TRBV6-5 and TRBJ1-2; D is perhaps TRBD1 (6 bases). V was clipped by 8 bases and J by 2 bases, with 15 bases between them. This CDR3 is 14 amino acids long. The germline V gene has CDR1 MNHEY and CDR2 SVGAGI. The CDR3 DNA reads TGTGCCAGCGTTACGCGACAGGCCAACTATGGCTACACCTTC. Amino acids: CASVTRQANYGYTF.

The chain is built from TRBV6-1 and TRBJ2-7; no clear D. This CDR3 is 16 amino acids long. Germline lookup yields CDR1 MNHNS and CDR2 SASEGT. V lost 2 bases and J lost 3, with 17 bases in between. CDR3 in DNA: TGTGCCAGCAGTGAAATACGAGGACCAAAATACTACGAGCAGTACTTC. Its protein product is CASSEIRGPKYYEQYF.

The rearrangement joins TRBV10-3 to TRBJ1-2, with TRBD1 identical over 12 bases. The CDR3 consists of 14 residues. Germline V gene sequence: CDR1 ENHRY, CDR2 SYGVKD. V lost 5 bases to trimming and J lost 7 bases; unmatched junction nucleotides: 5. CDR3 bases: TGTGCCATCAGTAAGGGACAGGGGGCGTCTGGCTACACCTTC. Its translation: CAISKGQGASGYTF.

The chain is built from TRBV10-3 and TRBJ1-1, with a tentative D call TRBD1 (5 bases). The CDR3 has 13 amino acids. The V and J ends lost 2 bases and 5 bases respectively, with 9 bases between them. Germline lookup yields CDR1 ENHRY and CDR2 SYGVKD. The CDR3 here is CAISEAGRTEAFF. In DNA form, the CDR3 reads TGTGCCATCAGTGAGGCAGGGCGGACTGAAGCTTTCTTT.

As DNA, the CDR3 is TGTGCCAGCAGCGTAGGCCCTGGGACTAGCGGGAGCGGTGAGCAGTTCTTC. Protein sequence: CASSVGPGTSGSGEQFF. V and J are TRBV9 and TRBJ2-1; TRBD2 agrees at 14 bases. V lost 0 bases and J lost 9; bases outside the gene matches: 8. CDR1 and CDR2 from the germline V gene are SGDLS and YYNGEE. This CDR3 region has 17 residues.

The table lists this clone with a count of one. V usage is TRBV28 and J usage is TRBJ1-1, with a possible D match to TRBD1 (6 bases). This CDR3 region has 15 residues. V was clipped by 7 bases and J by 6 bases, with 21 bases between them. CDR1 and CDR2 (germline): MDHEN, SYDVKM. CDR3 amino acids: CASTQPPGGGPEAFF. CDR3 coding DNA: TGTGCCAGCACCCAACCCCCTGGGGGGGGCCCTGAAGCTTTCTTT.

The gene calls are TRBV10-3 and TRBJ1-1; 9 positions match TRBD1. V lost 6 bases to trimming and J lost 4 bases; unmatched junction nucleotides: 6. CDR3 length: 14 residues. Per germline, CDR1 ENHRY and CDR2 SYGVKD. The DNA for the CDR3 is TGTGCCATCAGGGGGGACAGGGCGGGCACTGAAGCTTTCTTT. This sequence encodes CAIRGDRAGTEAFF.

The chain carries TRBV28 and TRBJ1-2, with D hard to call. The CDR3 sequence is 14 residues long. Trimming pared 4 bases from V and 7 bases from J, leaving 16 bases between. CDR1 is MDHEN and CDR2 is SYDVKM in the germline V gene. The CDR3 loop is CASSSGRTSGGYTF. CDR3 coding DNA: TGTGCCAGCAGTTCAGGACGGACTTCGGGTGGCTACACCTTC.

The V gene is TRBV5-6, the J gene TRBJ2-3; D possibly corresponds to TRBD1 (6 bases). The CDR3 covers 14 residues. Germline V gene data show CDR1 as SGHDT and CDR2 as YYEEEE. V lost 0 bases and J 10 bases, leaving 15 bases between the germline ends. Here the CDR3 reads CASSLDRVIGAQYF. The CDR3 DNA reads as TGTGCCAGCAGCTTGGACAGGGTAATAGGCGCGCAGTATTTT.

The chain is built from TRBV6-5 and TRBJ1-2, with TRBD1 matching over 8 bases. The CDR3 contains 15 residues. The germline V gene encodes CDR1 MNHEY and CDR2 SVGAGI. V gave up 2 bases and J gave up 4 bases; unmatched junction bases: 6. CDR3 DNA sequence: TGTGCCAGCAGTTACGAAGGGACAGGCTCCTATGGCTACACCTTC. This gives the protein CASSYEGTGSYGYTF.

The chain joins TRBV7-9 to TRBJ1-1; D gene uncertain. This CDR3 has 14 residues. V lost 1 base, J lost 1 base, and 7 bases lay in between. CDR1 SEHNR and CDR2 FQNEAQ come from the germline V gene (reference sequence). CDR3 sequence (DNA): TGTGCCAGCAGCTTAGAATCAAGGAACACTGAAGCTTTCTTT. As protein: CASSLESRNTEAFF. Full variable domain (outside the CDR3, taken from reference TRBV7-9 and TRBJ1-1): DTGVSQNPRHKITKRGQNVTFRCDPISEHNRLYWYRQTLGQGPEFLTYFQNEAQLEKSRLLSDRFSAERPKGSFSTLEIQRTEQGDSAMYLCASSLESRNTEAFFGQGTRLTVV.